Listed below are T cell receptor beta chains from one sample, sequenced in a study of cytomegalovirus exposure and HLA in healthy donors. Assay: immunoSEQ multiplex PCR; the TCRdb copy retains only in-frame clones and omits some. In the table there are about 170,000 clones, 80% of which are singletons. The material sequenced was PBMCs. The receptor source for this set is a woman between 45 and 60 years old in good health and CMV-seropositive. CDR3s include the opening cysteine and the closing phenylalanine or tryptophan. D genes are given only for firm matches. Size is omitted from some rows. Given values are once, few, many or a class for expanded clones.

CASSPAGGPIYGYTF | TGTGCCAGCAGCCCAGCGGGTGGGCCTATCTATGGCTACACCTTC | TRBV28 | . | TRBJ1-2 | .
CASSPFYEQFF | TGTGCCAGCAGCCCCTTTTATGAGCAGTTCTTC | TRBV28 | . | TRBJ2-1 | .
CASSLRQGASYNEQFF | TGTGCCAGCAGCCTAAGACAGGGGGCTTCCTACAATGAGCAGTTCTTC | TRBV7-2 | TRBD1 | TRBJ2-1 | .
CASGQVIGEQYF | TGTGCCAGCGGGCAGGTGATAGGCGAGCAGTACTTC | TRBV7-2 | . | TRBJ2-7 | .
CASRKTGLAGGGGVAKNIQYF | TGTGCCAGCAGGAAGACCGGACTAGCGGGAGGCGGGGGCGTAGCCAAAAACATTCAGTACTTC | TRBV27 | TRBD2 | TRBJ2-4 | .
CASSVSAGAPYEQYF | TGTGCCAGCAGCGTCTCGGCAGGGGCCCCCTACGAGCAGTACTTC | TRBV11-3 | . | TRBJ2-7 | .
CASSLIGRGGGETQYF | TGTGCCAGCAGCTTAATAGGGCGGGGGGGAGGAGAGACCCAGTACTTC | TRBV7-2 | TRBD2 | TRBJ2-5 | once
CASSPWDRGEIGNQPQHF | TGTGCCAGCAGCCCGTGGGACAGGGGGGAAATCGGCAATCAGCCCCAGCATTTT | TRBV7-9 | TRBD1 | TRBJ1-5 | .
CASSLGSGSYNEQFF | TGTGCCAGCAGCTTGGGTAGCGGGAGCTACAATGAGCAGTTCTTC | TRBV5-6 | TRBD2 | TRBJ2-1 | .
CASSRDRNTGELFF | TGTGCCAGCAGCCGAGACAGAAACACCGGGGAGCTGTTTTTT | TRBV14 | . | TRBJ2-2 | .
CASSPTATGSGNTIYF | TGTGCCAGCTCACCCACAGCCACTGGCTCTGGAAACACCATATATTTT | TRBV18 | . | TRBJ1-3 | .
CASSLSNRLAYGETQYF | TGTGCCAGCAGTTTATCGAACCGCTTAGCGTACGGGGAGACCCAGTACTTC | TRBV27 | . | TRBJ2-5 | .
CASSLKGHYEQYF | TGTGCCAGCAGTTTGAAGGGGCACTACGAGCAGTACTTC | TRBV27 | . | TRBJ2-7 | .
CASSLVSSGQETQYF | TGCGCCAGCAGCTTGGTGTCTAGCGGCCAAGAGACCCAGTACTTC | TRBV5-1 | TRBD2 | TRBJ2-5 | .
CASSRGNTEAFF | TGTGCCAGCTCACGAGGGAACACTGAAGCTTTCTTT | TRBV18 | . | TRBJ1-1 | .
CASSLATGYEQYF | TGCGCCAGCAGCTTGGCAACGGGATACGAGCAGTACTTC | TRBV5-1 | . | TRBJ2-7 | .
CSSQAGDYGYTF | TGCAGCTCCCAGGCAGGGGACTATGGCTACACCTTC | TRBV29-1 | . | TRBJ1-2 | .
CASSPGTKETQYF | TGTGCCAGCTCACCCGGGACTAAAGAGACCCAGTACTTC | TRBV18 | TRBD2 | TRBJ2-5 | .
CASSPGTGLNEKLFF | TGTGCCAGCAGCCCCGGGACAGGCTTAAATGAAAAACTGTTTTTT | TRBV9 | TRBD1 | TRBJ1-4 | .
CASSLTRTSGSKETQYF | TGTGCCAGCAGCTTAACGAGGACTAGCGGGAGCAAAGAGACCCAGTACTTC | TRBV7-2 | TRBD2 | TRBJ2-5 | .